The present TCR beta chain was sequenced within a study of T cell responses to AZD1222 COVID-19 vaccine. Study conclusions and caveats: Every sample of the repertoires postdated the peak T cell response. Baseline serostatus was positive in only a handful of AZD1222 recipients. The sample set comprised mostly white British donors with more females, and clonal diversity was possibly underestimated.

As concerns this clone: Antigen: not known.

Some clones are missing from TCRdb's copy, which holds only in-frame ones; the method was immunoSEQ multiplex PCR. The table includes some 180,000 clones, nearly 95% detected once. The CDR3 length is 13 residues. The V gene lost 3 bases and the J gene lost 5 bases, with 11 bases spanning the gap. Second-dose schedules of about 4 or about 12 weeks were combined. Sequencing was performed on peripheral blood, taken 28 days after the second AZD1222 dose. The V gene is TRBV12-3 or TRBV12-4, the J gene TRBJ2-7; D possibly corresponds to TRBD2 (5 bases). The origin of this receptor is an adult who received the AZD1222 COVID-19 vaccine. CDR3 residues: CASSFGVIDEQYF. The CDR3 DNA reads as TGTGCCAGCAGTTTCGGGGTTATTGACGAGCAGTACTTC.